This T cell receptor beta chain appears in the sequencing data of a study of graft-versus-host responses after intestinal transplantation. Graft specimens yielded both intraepithelial and lamina propria lymphocytes. This CDR3 has 16 amino acids. From germline, CDR1 is PRHDT and CDR2 FYEKMQ (reference sequence). J lost 3 bases, V lost 6 bases, and 11 bases had no gene match. Generated by immunoSEQ multiplex PCR, the TCRdb table keeps only in-frame clones and is missing some. The data hold approximately 15,000 clones, with 70% observed a single time. The receptor comes from a human patient who received an intestinal transplant, so some T cells may come from the graft donor. The gene calls are TRBV13 and TRBJ2-3, with 8 positions matching TRBD2. Sequenced here: ileum tissue, sampled around 720 days after intestinal transplantation. The CDR3 reads CASRLTGGAKTDTQYF. In DNA, the CDR3 is TGTGCCAGCAGATTAACCGGGGGGGCTAAGACAGATACGCAGTATTTT.